This TCR beta chain was obtained from a study of blood T cells in healthy people across ages. This clonotype was picked up a small number of times. There are 16 residues in the CDR3. The ends were cut back, 1 base at V and 4 bases at J, with 15 bases in the middle. Together with a sample-barcoded 5' primer, a J-beta primer mix was included in a second PCR lasting about 6 to 12 cycles. TCRdb redid the calling of the 5' RACE reads with MiXCR, one entry per CDR3 protein. The table shows approximately 830,000 distinct CDR3 sequences, with 62% occurring only once. The V and J genes are TRBV12-3 or TRBV12-4 and TRBJ2-3; D is perhaps TRBD1 or TRBD2 (5 bases each). This clonotype originated in a man aged 30 to 39 in good health. Sequencing was done on a sample of blood. The CDR3 loop reads CASSLGGTRDADTQYF. The CDR3 nucleotides read TGTGCCAGCAGTTTAGGGGGAACCCGGGACGCAGATACGCAGTATTTT.